This TCR beta chain emerged from a study of blood T cell repertoires in COVID-19 (dated by TCRdb to 2020 to 2021). General notes on the study: Samples from collaborators originated in the United States, Italy and Spain and spanned both the acute and convalescent phases of COVID-19. The prospective study material was composed of cDNA or gDNA derived from T cells, B-cell-depleted T cells, or PBMCs. The dataset comprised deeply sampled blood TCRbeta repertoires from subjects exposed to, actively infected with, or recovered from COVID-19. The repertoires were released in a freely available public database intended as a resource for research on the immune response to SARS-CoV-2. Samples were obtained from the ongoing ImmuneRACE study (first 160 participants) and from 1,000 to 1,500 subjects provided by 6 global collaborators. A de-identified subject ID, COVID-19 status, age in years and sex were almost always included in the sample metadata. Where HLA class I and class II types were available, the types were taken from metadata supplied by the sample provider, not from assay-based typing. What the study reported, not specific to this receptor: The amount of clinical and demographic metadata varied by source and participant and was provided uncurated.

Remarks on this clone: What this receptor recognizes is not known. No much larger clone is present one base from it, and per-base qualities are unavailable.

Each collaborating institution followed its own protocols to collect whole blood in K2EDTA tubes. For TCRbeta analysis, collaborators shipped samples in one of three forms: frozen whole blood, isolated PBMCs, or DNA extracted from either of those sample types. Taken from the germline V gene, the CDR1 and CDR2 loops are MDHEN and SYDVKM. V loses 4 bases, J loses 9 bases, and the germline ends lie 7 bases apart. The cysteine opens and the phenylalanine closes a CDR3 of 12 amino acids. Here the CDR3 DNA is all that survives: 36 bases in frame from base 1. TCRbeta CDR3 regions were amplified from genomic DNA by means of the immunoSEQ Assay, a bias-controlled multiplex PCR. On the authors' methods: The number of nucleated cells in each sample was estimated by amplification of reference gene primers within the assay. To quantify the absolute abundance of each unique TCRbeta CDR3 rearrangement, sequence reads were collapsed and filtered. For each sample, productive Simpson clonality was calculated by taking the square root of Simpson's diversity index across productive rearrangements. TCRdb took over this immuneACCESS table, retaining in-frame rearrangements with V and J assigned. Such tables are incomplete; in checked studies, under half of the missing clones stem from an unresolved V gene, and the remainder is unexplained. V, J and clone size are those of that table, while D and trimming were read from the DNA. For this sample there are 150,000 to 200,000 clones; about four fifths appear just once. About 11% of the sample goes to the ten largest clones.

Material for sequencing was peripheral blood. The sequence is built from TRBV28 and TRBJ1-6, with no reliable assignment of the D segment. The TCR comes from a man aged 55 to 70 with active or convalescent COVID-19. The DNA reads as follows: TGTGCCAGCAGTTCCTCCGGTTCACCCCTCCACTTT. Translated, it gives CASSSSGSPLHF.